These 27 T cell receptor beta chains originate from one sample sequenced in a study of T cell changes during pregnancy in multiple sclerosis. Clones were sequenced by immunoSEQ multiplex PCR, and TCRdb holds only the in-frame ones, with some missing. The table shows tens of thousands of clones, with over 85% occurring only once. Specimen: CD4+ T cells from peripheral blood mononuclear cells, collected before pregnancy. All receptors come from a female donor with multiple sclerosis, enrolled in a pregnancy study.

The V call is TRBV5-7, the J call TRBJ2-2; 7 bases are shared with TRBD2. Being an ORF, TRBV5-7 has a function that is uncertain. CDR3 length: 17 residues. Losses at the gene ends were 0 bases for V and 4 bases for J; bases not matched to a gene: 9. CDR3 nucleotide sequence: TGTGCCAGCAGCTTGGTAGGACTAGAGGCAGCCACCGGGGAGCTGTTTTTT. It yields the protein CASSLVGLEAATGELFF.

The chain combines TRBV28 with TRBJ1-1; D unclear. Germline loops: CDR1 MDHEN, CDR2 SYDVKM. The CDR3 is 16 amino acids. Trimming took off 5 bases at V and 1 base at J, with 17 bases between the two ends. The CDR3 spells CASSGYSHYGNTEAFF. DNA for the CDR3: TGTGCCAGCAGTGGTTACAGCCATTATGGGAACACTGAAGCTTTCTTT.

This chain joins TRBV11-1 and TRBJ2-5; the match to TRBD2 covers 8 bases. Trimming cost V 5 bases and J 5 bases; bases outside gene matches: 4. This CDR3 contains 13 residues. The germline CDR1 and CDR2 sequences are SGHAT and FQDESV (reference sequence). The CDR3 nucleotides are TGTGCCAGCAGCCGGGGGGGGCTGGAGACCCAGTACTTC. This translates into CASSRGGLETQYF.

V and J are TRBV28 and TRBJ1-3; no definite D call. Germline V gives CDR1 MDHEN, CDR2 SYDVKM. V lost 5 bases and J 0 bases, leaving 11 bases between the germline ends. The length of the CDR3 is 15 residues. CDR3 DNA: TGTGCCAGCAGTCTAGTGACTAACTCTGGAAACACCATATATTTT. Its protein is CASSLVTNSGNTIYF.

This clone was detected only once. The chain has TRBV27 and TRBJ1-1; 9 bases align to TRBD1. The CDR3 is 15 amino acids. The ends lost 5 bases at V and 4 bases at J; junction bases unmatched: 8. Germline V gene lookup returns CDR1 MNHEY and CDR2 SMNVEV (reference sequence). DNA of the CDR3: TGTGCCAGCAGTCCCCCCGGGACAGGGTTCACTGAAGCTTTCTTT. This encodes CASSPPGTGFTEAFF.

The V call is TRBV19, the J call TRBJ1-4; 7 bases fit TRBD1. Germline trimming cut 3 bases from V and 1 base from J; bases unmatched to any gene: 20. From germline, CDR1 is LNHDA and CDR2 SQIVND (reference sequence). The CDR3 spans 21 residues. The CDR3 coding sequence is TGTGCCAGTAGTATCAGTAACCCAGGGGGGAAAAAAAGGGGAACTAATGAAAAACTGTTTTTT. This codes for CASSISNPGGKKRGTNEKLFF.

DNA of the CDR3: TGTGCCAGCAGACCTACAGGGTCTGCTGGAAACACCATATATTTT. Its translation is CASRPTGSAGNTIYF. The chain has TRBV19 and TRBJ1-3, with D possibly TRBD1 on 6 matching bases. This CDR3 is built from 15 residues. Germline CDR1 is LNHDA and CDR2 is SQIVND (reference sequence). V lost 9 bases and J lost 2, with 17 bases in between.

This chain connects TRBV5-5 to TRBJ2-3; tentatively, D is TRBD1 (6 bases). Germline CDR1 and CDR2: SGHKS and YYEKEE (reference sequence). Deletions cut 2 bases from V and 0 bases from J, with 10 bases between. The CDR3 runs 15 residues. Here the CDR3 reads CASSFQRGSTDTQYF. In DNA, the CDR3 is TGTGCCAGCAGCTTCCAGAGGGGGAGCACAGATACGCAGTATTTT.

The rearrangement joins TRBV19 to TRBJ1-2, with D possibly matching TRBD1 (6 bases). V lost 4 bases to trimming and J lost 0 bases, with 9 bases between them. Germline CDR1 LNHDA, CDR2 SQIVND (reference sequence). The CDR3 extends over 14 amino acids. CDR3 nucleotides: TGTGCCAGTAGTACAGGGGTGACTAACTATGGCTACACCTTC. It codes for CASSTGVTNYGYTF.

The chain uses TRBV7-9 and TRBJ2-1; 7 bases agree with TRBD2. V dropped 3 bases and J dropped 8; count of bases not matched to a gene: 13. Germline lookup yields CDR1 SEHNR and CDR2 FQNEAQ (reference sequence). The CDR3 is 16 amino acids. This CDR3 is CASSFGSAGALDEQFF. The CDR3 nucleotides are TGTGCCAGCAGCTTTGGATCGGCGGGAGCATTAGATGAGCAGTTCTTC.

V usage is TRBV9 and J usage is TRBJ1-2, with a tentative D call TRBD1 (6 bases). There are 17 residues in the CDR3. Germline V gene lookup returns CDR1 SGDLS and CDR2 YYNGEE. V was clipped by 4 bases and J by 7 bases, with 26 bases between them. The CDR3 region has the DNA TGTGCCAGCAGCACAAGAGGTACAGGGAGAACTTGGCGTGGCTACACCTTC. Amino acid sequence: CASSTRGTGRTWRGYTF.

This chain joins TRBV7-6 and TRBJ1-1, with no clear D. Germline lookup yields CDR1 SGHVS and CDR2 FNYEAQ. The CDR3 runs to 13 residues. V was clipped by 2 bases and J by 2 bases, with 6 bases between them. CDR3 loop: CASSLTENTEAFF. CDR3 nucleotides: TGTGCCAGCAGCTTAACAGAAAACACTGAAGCTTTCTTT.

The chain uses TRBV4-1 and TRBJ1-4, with 9 positions matching TRBD1. This CDR3 has 18 amino acids. Germline V gene lookup returns CDR1 MGHRA and CDR2 YSYEKL. Germline trimming cut 1 base from V and 0 bases from J; bases unmatched to any gene: 6. The chain's CDR3 is CASSQGTGALATNEKLFF. CDR3 DNA: TGCGCCAGCAGCCAAGGGACAGGGGCTCTTGCAACTAATGAAAAACTGTTTTTT.

J is TRBJ2-7 and V is TRBV5-1, with a tentative D call TRBD1 (6 bases). The V and J ends lost 4 bases and 6 bases respectively, with 14 bases between them. The germline V gene encodes CDR1 SGHRS and CDR2 YFSETQ. CDR3 length: 13 amino acids. The CDR3 loop reads CASSQDSQGEQYF. In DNA, the CDR3 is TGCGCCAGCAGCCAGGACAGTCAGGGCGAGCAGTACTTC.

The genes are TRBV5-4 and TRBJ1-1, with unresolved D. CDR1 is SGHNT, CDR2 YYREEE, per germline (reference sequence). Trimming removed 5 bases from V and 0 bases from J, with 8 bases in between. The CDR3 consists of 13 residues. CDR3 sequence: CASSLDLNTEAFF. The DNA for the CDR3 is TGTGCCAGCAGTCTGGACTTGAACACTGAAGCTTTCTTT.

The chain employs TRBV19 and TRBJ2-3, with 16 bases fitting TRBD2. From germline, CDR1 is LNHDA and CDR2 SQIVND (reference sequence). This CDR3 region has 16 residues. Losses at the gene ends were 3 bases for V and 13 bases for J; bases not matched to a gene: 10. The CDR3 region is CASSMSGLAGGRGEYF. The CDR3 DNA follows: TGTGCCAGTAGTATGTCGGGACTAGCGGGAGGGCGTGGGGAGTATTTT.

The V and J genes are TRBV6-5 and TRBJ1-5; 8 bases line up with TRBD1. The CDR3 has 15 amino acids. The germline CDR1 and CDR2 sequences are MNHEY and SVGAGI. The J segment lost 7 bases and the V segment lost 6 bases, leaving 11 bases of the junction unmatched. The DNA of the CDR3 is TGTGCCAGCAGCCCCGCGACAGGGGCGAAGCAGCCCCAGCATTTT. It translates to CASSPATGAKQPQHF.

The chain uses TRBV9 and TRBJ2-1, with 8 bases matching TRBD2. Trimming cost V 4 bases and J 5 bases; bases outside gene matches: 14. The CDR3 length is 17 residues. CDR1 SGDLS and CDR2 YYNGEE come from the germline V gene. CDR3 loop: CASSPGRGGRSDNEQFF. DNA of the CDR3: TGTGCCAGCAGCCCAGGGAGGGGCGGGAGGAGCGACAATGAGCAGTTCTTC.

The chain has TRBV28 and TRBJ1-4, with 7 positions matching TRBD1. The CDR3 is 14 residues long. The ends lost 5 bases at V and 5 bases at J; junction bases unmatched: 5. The germline V gene has CDR1 MDHEN and CDR2 SYDVKM. The CDR3 region has the DNA TGTGCCAGCAGTCCGGGACAGCTAAATGAAAAACTGTTTTTT. It specifies CASSPGQLNEKLFF.

This sequence joins TRBV5-1 and TRBJ2-3; 11 bases fit TRBD1. J gave up 3 bases and V 4 bases, and 4 bases lay outside the gene matches. The germline gives CDR1 SGHRS, CDR2 YFSETQ. The CDR3 extends over 15 amino acids. The DNA for the CDR3 is TGCGCCAGCAGCGGAGGACAGGGGGCGACAGATACGCAGTATTTT. Protein sequence: CASSGGQGATDTQYF.

This chain joins TRBV19 and TRBJ1-5; D is unresolved. The CDR3 consists of 17 residues. The germline V and J ends were trimmed by 2 bases and 1 base, with 15 bases remaining between them. Germline V lookup: CDR1 LNHDA, CDR2 SQIVND (reference sequence). The CDR3 bases are TGTGCCAGTAGTATACAATCCGGGGATTGGAGCAATCAGCCCCAGCATTTT. Translating gives CASSIQSGDWSNQPQHF. The variable domain in full, with the rest retrieved from reference TRBV19 and TRBJ1-5, is DGGITQSPKYLFRKEGQNVTLSCEQNLNHDAMYWYRQDPGQGLRLIYYSQIVNDFQKGDIAEGYSVSREKKESFPLTVTSAQKNPTAFYLCASSIQSGDWSNQPQHFGDGTRLSIL.

This clone appeared once. The rearrangement joins TRBV2 to TRBJ1-2; D is unresolved. Trimming took off 8 bases at V and 1 base at J, with 2 bases between the two ends. CDR1 is SNHLY, CDR2 FYNNEI, per germline. The CDR3 covers 10 residues. CDR3 amino acids: CASRNYGYTF. The CDR3 bases are TGTGCCAGCCGTAACTATGGCTACACCTTC.

The chain employs TRBV6-4 and TRBJ2-2, with D possibly matching TRBD1 (5 bases). This CDR3 has 15 amino acids. Germline lookup yields CDR1 MRHNA and CDR2 SNTAGT. The V gene lost 8 bases and the J gene lost 4 bases, with 17 bases spanning the gap. CDR3 residues: CASHGPTETTGELFF. DNA of the CDR3: TGTGCCAGCCACGGGCCGACAGAGACCACCGGGGAGCTGTTTTTT.

This rearrangement joins TRBV2 to TRBJ2-5; 8 bases agree with TRBD1. Trimming removed 3 bases from V and 5 bases from J; junction bases left unmatched: 5. Germline-derived CDR1 and CDR2 are SNHLY and FYNNEI. The CDR3 totals 14 residues. CDR3 sequence (DNA): TGTGCCAGCAGTGATCAGGGGGCGAGTGAGACCCAGTACTTC. Amino acid sequence: CASSDQGASETQYF.

The chain uses TRBV15 and TRBJ1-2; possible D gene TRBD1, 6 bases. V was cut by 5 bases and J by 7 bases, with 14 bases left in between. The germline CDR1 and CDR2 sequences are LNHNV and YYDKDF (reference sequence). CDR3 size: 13 residues. In DNA form, the CDR3 reads TGTGCCACCAGCGCAGGGGCAAGACTTGGCTACACCTTC. Protein sequence: CATSAGARLGYTF.

The rearrangement links TRBV6-4 to TRBJ2-7, with 7 bases lining up with TRBD1. V dropped 6 bases and J dropped 2; count of bases not matched to a gene: 1. CDR1 and CDR2 (germline): MRHNA, SNTAGT. CDR3 length: 12 residues. CDR3 DNA: TGTGCCAGCAGCCAGGGGGCCTACGAGCAGTACTTC. This translates into CASSQGAYEQYF.

The chain employs TRBV30 and TRBJ1-5; D perhaps matches TRBD1 (6 bases). The length of the CDR3 is 16 residues. V was clipped by 3 bases and J by 0 bases, with 15 bases between them. From germline, CDR1 is GTSNPN and CDR2 SVGIG (reference sequence). CDR3: CAWRAGTMGSNQPQHF. CDR3 DNA: TGTGCCTGGAGAGCCGGGACAATGGGTAGCAATCAGCCCCAGCATTTT. Drawing the rest from reference TRBV30 and TRBJ1-5, the complete variable domain is SQTIHQWPATLVQPVGSPLSLECTVEGTSNPNLYWYRQAAGRGLQLLFYSVGIGQISSEVPQNLSASRPQDRQFILSSKKLLLSDSGFYLCAWRAGTMGSNQPQHFGDGTRLSIL.